This entry features one T cell receptor beta chain sequence. This receptor's antigen is unknown. No base qualities exist here, and no much larger clone lies one base off it. This same CDR3 is encoded by further DNA sequences in the sample. This entry is derived from a study of shared clonotypes between healthy human individuals (dated by TCRdb to the early 2020s). Describing the broader study: The cohort comprised a couple of women and a few men aged 18 to 49 years. Between about 0.94 and 10 billion PBMCs per donor were obtained by leukapheresis. For each donor, CD4 naive and CD4 memory were each given three plates, CD8 naive was given two plates, and CD8 memory was given one plate. Different laboratories and diverse techniques were used to prepare libraries and sequence TCR repertoires, to increase sequencing depth and limit assay-specific biases. To estimate repertoire size and how much clonotype sharing occurs between individuals, the study deeply sequenced the blood TCR repertoires of five healthy adults. Overall results and qualifications from the work: Sampling was limited to blood, and TCR repertoires in tissue likely differ from TCR repertoires in blood. About 4.5% of naive CD4, around 3.6% of naive CD8, approximately 2.2% of memory CD4, and 0.35% to 0.4% of memory CD8 clonotypes were shared across several donors. The genetic and exposure-history diversity represented was limited by the small number of donors. Pairwise subsampling led to the expectation that sequencing depth would affect the degree of clonotype sharing among donors. Rarefaction of sorted-subset datasets indicated incomplete sequencing despite the large sequencing depth. Naive subsets generally had larger estimated clonotype richness than memory subsets did. Clonotypes shared by all four sorted-subset donors showed higher generation probabilities than non-shared clonotypes.

The germline V gene provides CDR1 MDHEN and CDR2 SYDVKM. Trimming leaves V shorter by 2 bases and J shorter by 3 bases, with the junction holding 1 base beyond the gene matches. The CDR3 goes from the cysteine to the phenylalanine over 13 residues. Left in the record is the CDR3 DNA by itself, 39 bases read in frame from the first base. TCR CDR3 regions were amplified from genomic DNA by multiplex PCR using the deep immunoSEQ assay. Extracted genomic DNA from each cell subset was spread evenly across all wells of several immunoSEQ 96-well plates, with each plate serving as a replicate. Each replicate PCR for sorted subsets received about 180 ng genomic DNA, equal to roughly 33,000 T cell genomes. The purified libraries were quantified using a Qubit 3.0 fluorometer, sized with a Bioanalyzer 2100, and then quantified again using the KAPA Library Quantification kit. A separate single-read 150-cycle Illumina NextSeq 550 flow cell was used to sequence each immunoSEQ 96-well plate. In the paper's pipeline: Because only junctional sequences without quality scores were contained in the immunoSEQ output, filtering matching that applied to full-length reads could not be performed. Sequences were annotated with PyIR, a Python wrapper for IgBLAST v1.9, using IMGT germline references to assign V/J genes and CDR3. Any read was removed if the V/J assignment was weak (E-value above 1e-6), the CDR3 was missing, or the read contained stop codons, out-of-frame junctions, or ambiguous translated residues. V3J clonotypes were defined by identical inferred V gene, J gene, and CDR3 amino acid sequence. To compute the percentage overlap between repertoires, the number of shared unique clonotypes was divided by the size of the smaller repertoire. Richness of each repertoire was evaluated using RTK rarefaction, the Chao1 estimator, and Recon v2.1 estimates of unobserved clonotypes. Generation probabilities were computed with OLGA for all TCRbeta clonotypes obtained by the gDNA method from four donors. This is the immuneACCESS table as TCRdb keeps it, with only in-frame sequences that have V and J called. A part of the clones is gone; compared with another copy, unresolved V genes explain less than half, and the rest is unexplained. Clone size and V and J calls were adopted from that table, with D and trimming inferred from the DNA. The sample table records around 640,000 clones; 90% to 97% of these occur just once. The ten largest make up approximately 0.12% of the sample.

For the CD8 naive samples, CD45RO-negative cells were positively selected for CCR7, yielding a CD45RA+CCR7+ population from which TemRA cells were excluded. The donors were healthy, HIV-negative adults who had no recently reported acute infections or vaccinations. Every donor was a Caucasian adult living in Nashville, Tennessee, USA. Blood was obtained by leukapheresis, after which PBMCs were separated by Ficoll-Histopaque density gradient centrifugation and cryopreserved in liquid nitrogen vapor phase. Analytical flow cytometry was used to check the purity and quantity of each magnetically sorted T cell population. Each sorted fraction had its genomic DNA isolated and then quantified by UV absorbance on a Nanodrop 2000c.

Here the chain combines TRBV28 and TRBJ2-7; 7 central nucleotides agree with TRBD2. The receptor was isolated from a woman aged 25 to 39 in good health. The material sequenced was naive CD8+ T cells sorted from blood. The cell subset or site label of this sample denotes: CD45RA+CCR7+. The sequenced DNA: TGTGCCAGCAGTTTAGCGGGAGACTACGAGCAGTACTTC. It translates to CASSLAGDYEQYF.